The clone carrying this T cell receptor beta chain was counted only a few times. Its antigen is currently unknown. Looked up from germline, CDR1 is SEHNR and CDR2 is FQNEAQ (reference sequence). This CDR3 comprises 14 residues. V lost 5 bases to trimming and J lost 4 bases, with 9 bases between them. The entry originates in a study of T cell responses to AZD1222 COVID-19 vaccine. Study results and caveats: Donors were mostly white British, more females; clonal diversity possibly underestimated. Targeting of unmutated variant regions was reportedly seen in nearly half of spike-specific TCRs.

Some clones are missing from TCRdb's copy, which holds only in-frame ones; the method was immunoSEQ multiplex PCR. The data hold around 150,000 clones, with roughly 90% observed a single time. The TCR sequence derives from an adult in good health. The chain is built from TRBV7-9 and TRBJ1-6; D gene unclear. Source: peripheral blood, taken on day 0 of AZD1222 vaccination. The CDR3 reads CASSETEYNSPLHF. In nucleotides, the CDR3 is TGTGCCAGCAGCGAGACCGAGTATAATTCACCCCTCCACTTT.